Listed below are T cell receptor beta chains from one sample, sequenced in a study of cytomegalovirus exposure and HLA in healthy donors. Data came from immunoSEQ multiplex PCR; TCRdb stores just in-frame clones and leaves some out. Here the sample table reports around 120,000 clones. The source material was PBMCs. The source is a man aged 18 to 30 in good health and CMV-seronegative. Both conserved end residues are trimmed from each CDR3. Each record gives: J gene, V gene, CDR3 protein.

J gene: TRBJ1-2
V gene: TRBV28
CDR3 protein: ATDSRNRYGYT

J gene: TRBJ1-1
V gene: TRBV7-2
CDR3 protein: ASSGLREAF

J gene: TRBJ1-3
V gene: TRBV9
CDR3 protein: ASSPRQFGVSGNTIY

J gene: TRBJ1-5
V gene: TRBV30
CDR3 protein: AWNSGGSRPQH

J gene: TRBJ2-3
V gene: TRBV7-3
CDR3 protein: ASSVQGAGTDTQY

J gene: .
V gene: TRBV30
CDR3 protein: AWNAGLHYEQY

J gene: TRBJ1-2
V gene: TRBV18
CDR3 protein: ASSLPEGTYGYT

J gene: TRBJ2-2
V gene: TRBV6-6
CDR3 protein: ASSVTGTGELF

J gene: TRBJ1-5
V gene: TRBV18
CDR3 protein: ASSRDSGNQPQH

J gene: TRBJ2-7
V gene: TRBV7-7
CDR3 protein: ASSLGTDLQLYEQY

J gene: TRBJ2-6
V gene: TRBV6-1
CDR3 protein: ASSKSRGANVLT

J gene: TRBJ1-1
V gene: TRBV10-2
CDR3 protein: ASSESIIGAEAF

J gene: TRBJ1-1
V gene: TRBV15
CDR3 protein: ATSRAGSYTEAF

J gene: TRBJ1-1
V gene: TRBV4-1
CDR3 protein: ASSQAWPTEAF

J gene: TRBJ2-7
V gene: TRBV5-1
CDR3 protein: ASSFGLTETGLSYEQY

J gene: TRBJ1-1
V gene: TRBV14
CDR3 protein: ASSQDIGEKAF

J gene: TRBJ1-5
V gene: TRBV6-1
CDR3 protein: ASSEVSRPQH

J gene: TRBJ2-7
V gene: TRBV10-1
CDR3 protein: ASSEVPDRAYEQY

J gene: TRBJ2-7
V gene: TRBV5-1
CDR3 protein: ASSLRSPPSEQY

J gene: TRBJ2-2
V gene: TRBV13
CDR3 protein: ASSLGQGPGELF

J gene: TRBJ2-1
V gene: TRBV7-6
CDR3 protein: ASSLGEGGFAYNEQF

J gene: TRBJ2-7
V gene: TRBV27
CDR3 protein: ASSRAGQGTYEQY

J gene: TRBJ2-1
V gene: TRBV6-4
CDR3 protein: ASSDEGGRADEQF

J gene: TRBJ2-2
V gene: TRBV19
CDR3 protein: ASSKTSGGFTGELF

J gene: TRBJ2-2
V gene: TRBV10-2
CDR3 protein: ASCTGPGELF

J gene: TRBJ1-1
V gene: TRBV29-1
CDR3 protein: SVVQGYTEAF

J gene: TRBJ2-1
V gene: TRBV6-4
CDR3 protein: ASSPFPGTSGNEQF

J gene: TRBJ2-7
V gene: TRBV2
CDR3 protein: ASSLLAGLSSYEQY

J gene: TRBJ2-7
V gene: TRBV14
CDR3 protein: ASSHPPGEQY

J gene: TRBJ2-3
V gene: TRBV5-4
CDR3 protein: ASSPQLAGLNTQY

J gene: TRBJ1-2
V gene: TRBV30
CDR3 protein: AWSVASPGYGYT

J gene: TRBJ2-3
V gene: TRBV5-6
CDR3 protein: ASSLKGGPSDTQY

J gene: TRBJ2-1
V gene: TRBV7-9
CDR3 protein: ASSPPGGASNEQF

J gene: TRBJ2-3
V gene: TRBV6-4
CDR3 protein: ASSRTRPDTQY

J gene: TRBJ2-2
V gene: TRBV7-6
CDR3 protein: ASSSFKGEGTGELF

J gene: TRBJ2-3
V gene: TRBV15
CDR3 protein: ATRSRGVSTQY

J gene: TRBJ2-1
V gene: TRBV7-9
CDR3 protein: ASSLGGANNEQF

J gene: TRBJ2-3
V gene: TRBV11-2
CDR3 protein: ASRLEGGGDTQY

J gene: TRBJ2-2
V gene: TRBV5-6
CDR3 protein: ASSLEGELF

J gene: TRBJ1-2
V gene: TRBV5-1
CDR3 protein: ASSPRTDLYGYT

J gene: TRBJ1-1
V gene: TRBV9
CDR3 protein: ASSPQTGTMATEAF

J gene: TRBJ2-2
V gene: TRBV5-4
CDR3 protein: ASSFLPGGELF

J gene: TRBJ1-4
V gene: TRBV19
CDR3 protein: ASTQPRGRADEKLF

J gene: TRBJ1-2
V gene: TRBV28
CDR3 protein: ASSLSVQGPYGYT

J gene: TRBJ2-7
V gene: TRBV27
CDR3 protein: ASSFSGLVYEQY

J gene: TRBJ1-2
V gene: TRBV7-2
CDR3 protein: ASSSRQGIIYGYT

J gene: TRBJ1-4
V gene: TRBV5-1
CDR3 protein: ASRVGYGDEKLF

J gene: TRBJ1-1
V gene: TRBV7-2
CDR3 protein: ASSLAFPGQGRSGGTEAF